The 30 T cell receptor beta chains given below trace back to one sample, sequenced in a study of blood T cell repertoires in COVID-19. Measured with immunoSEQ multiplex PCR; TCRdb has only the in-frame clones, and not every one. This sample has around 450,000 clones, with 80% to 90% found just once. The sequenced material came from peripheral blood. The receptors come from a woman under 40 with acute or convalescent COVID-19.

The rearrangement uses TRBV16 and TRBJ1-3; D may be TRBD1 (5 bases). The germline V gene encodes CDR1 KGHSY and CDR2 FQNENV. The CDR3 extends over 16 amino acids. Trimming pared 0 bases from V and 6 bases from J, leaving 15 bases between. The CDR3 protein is CASSQSGQGIENTIYF. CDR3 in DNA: TGTGCCAGCAGCCAATCTGGGCAGGGAATCGAAAACACCATATATTTT.

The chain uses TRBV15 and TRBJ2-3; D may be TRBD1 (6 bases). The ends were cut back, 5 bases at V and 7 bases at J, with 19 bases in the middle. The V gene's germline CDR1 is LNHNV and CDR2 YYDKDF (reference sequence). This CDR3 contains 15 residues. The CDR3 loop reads CATSGPGTNRNTQYF. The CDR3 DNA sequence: TGTGCCACCAGCGGACCCGGGACAAACCGGAATACGCAGTATTTT. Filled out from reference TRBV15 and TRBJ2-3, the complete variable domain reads DAMVIQNPRYQVTQFGKPVTLSCSQTLNHNVMYWYQQKSSQAPKLLFHYYDKDFNNEADTPDNFQSRRPNTSFCFLDIRSPGLGDTAMYLCATSGPGTNRNTQYFGPGTRLTVL.

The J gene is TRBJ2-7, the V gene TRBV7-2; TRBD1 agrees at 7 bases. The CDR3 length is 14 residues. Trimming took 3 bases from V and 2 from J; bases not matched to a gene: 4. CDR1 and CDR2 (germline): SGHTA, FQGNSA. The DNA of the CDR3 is TGTGCCAGCAGCTTTCGACAGGGTCCCTACGAGCAGTACTTC. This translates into CASSFRQGPYEQYF.

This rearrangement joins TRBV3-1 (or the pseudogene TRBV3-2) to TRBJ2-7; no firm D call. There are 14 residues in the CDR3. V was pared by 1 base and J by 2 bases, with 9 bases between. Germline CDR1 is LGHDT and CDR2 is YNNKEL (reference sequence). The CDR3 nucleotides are TGTGCCAGCAGCCAAGCAGGCCTTACCTACGAGCAGTACTTC. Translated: CASSQAGLTYEQYF.

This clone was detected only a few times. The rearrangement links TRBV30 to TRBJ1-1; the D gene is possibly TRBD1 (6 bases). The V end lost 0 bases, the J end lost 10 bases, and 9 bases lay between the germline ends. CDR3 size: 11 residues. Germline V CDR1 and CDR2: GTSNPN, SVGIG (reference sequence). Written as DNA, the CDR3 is TGTGCCTGGAGTGTAAGGGGGATAGCTTTCTTT. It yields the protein CAWSVRGIAFF.

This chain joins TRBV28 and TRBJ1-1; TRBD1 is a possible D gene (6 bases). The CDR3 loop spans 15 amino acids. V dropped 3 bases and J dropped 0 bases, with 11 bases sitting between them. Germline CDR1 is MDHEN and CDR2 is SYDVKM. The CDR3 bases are TGTGCCAGCAGTTTGTATGACAGGTTGAACACTGAAGCTTTCTTT. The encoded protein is CASSLYDRLNTEAFF.

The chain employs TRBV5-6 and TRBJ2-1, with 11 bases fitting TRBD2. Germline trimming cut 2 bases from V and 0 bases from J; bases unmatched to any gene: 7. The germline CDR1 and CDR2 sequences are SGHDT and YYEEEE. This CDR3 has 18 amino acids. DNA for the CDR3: TGTGCCAGCAGCTTTAGGACTAGCGGGTTGAGCTCCTACAATGAGCAGTTCTTC. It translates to CASSFRTSGLSSYNEQFF. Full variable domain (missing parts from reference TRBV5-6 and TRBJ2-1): DAGVTQSPTHLIKTRGQQVTLRCSPKSGHDTVSWYQQALGQGPQFIFQYYEEEERQRGNFPDRFSGHQFPNYSSELNVNALLLGDSALYLCASSFRTSGLSSYNEQFFGPGTRLTVL.

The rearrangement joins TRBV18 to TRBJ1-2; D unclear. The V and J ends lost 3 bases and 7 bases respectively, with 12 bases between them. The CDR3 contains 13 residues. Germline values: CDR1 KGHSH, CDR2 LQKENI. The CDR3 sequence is CASSPHGDGGYTF. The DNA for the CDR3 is TGTGCCAGCTCACCTCATGGAGATGGTGGCTACACCTTC.

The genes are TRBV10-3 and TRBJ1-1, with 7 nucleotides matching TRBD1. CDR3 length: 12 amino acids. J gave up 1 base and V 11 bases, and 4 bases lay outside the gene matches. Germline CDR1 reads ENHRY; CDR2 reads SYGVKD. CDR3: CAARTGNTEAFF. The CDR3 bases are TGTGCCGCCCGGACAGGGAACACTGAAGCTTTCTTT.

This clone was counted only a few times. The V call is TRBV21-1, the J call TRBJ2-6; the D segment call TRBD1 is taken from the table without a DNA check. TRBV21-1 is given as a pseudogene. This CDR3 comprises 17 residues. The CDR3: CASSRTGIDSGANVLTF. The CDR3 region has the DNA TGTGCCAGCAGCCGGACAGGGATCGACTCTGGGGCCAACGTCCTGACTTTC.

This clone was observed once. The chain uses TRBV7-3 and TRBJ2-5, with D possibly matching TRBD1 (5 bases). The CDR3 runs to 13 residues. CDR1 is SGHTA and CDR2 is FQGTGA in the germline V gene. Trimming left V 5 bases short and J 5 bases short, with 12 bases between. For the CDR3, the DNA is TGTGCCAGCAGCCCTGGGGCGTCGGAGACCCAGTACTTC. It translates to CASSPGASETQYF.

The chain's CDR3 is CASSSPTSGAYQETQYF. As DNA, the CDR3 is TGTGCCAGCAGTAGCCCGACTAGCGGGGCCTACCAAGAGACCCAGTACTTC. The V and J genes are TRBV6-2 or TRBV6-3 and TRBJ2-5; 11 bases agree with TRBD2. J was trimmed by 0 bases and V by 5 bases; bases with no gene match: 8. This CDR3 region has 17 residues. CDR1 is MNHEY and CDR2 is SVGEGT in the germline V gene.

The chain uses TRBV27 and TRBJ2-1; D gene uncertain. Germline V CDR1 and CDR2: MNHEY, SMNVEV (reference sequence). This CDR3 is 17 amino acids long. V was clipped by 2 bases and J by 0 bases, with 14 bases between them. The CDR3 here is CASSLIPSTSSYNEQFF. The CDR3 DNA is TGTGCCAGCAGTTTAATCCCCTCCACGAGCTCCTACAATGAGCAGTTCTTC.

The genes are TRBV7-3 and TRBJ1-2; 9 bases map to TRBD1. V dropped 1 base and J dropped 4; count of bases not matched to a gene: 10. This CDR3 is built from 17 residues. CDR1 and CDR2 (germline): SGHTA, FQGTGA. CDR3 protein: CASSLRGPGQGPYGYTF. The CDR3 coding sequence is TGTGCCAGCAGCTTAAGGGGCCCGGGACAGGGACCCTATGGCTACACCTTC.

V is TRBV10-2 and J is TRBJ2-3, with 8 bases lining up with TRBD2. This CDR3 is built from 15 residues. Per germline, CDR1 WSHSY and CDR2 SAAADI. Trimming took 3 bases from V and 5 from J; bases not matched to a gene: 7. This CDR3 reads CASSDRGGAIDTQYF. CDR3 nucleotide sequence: TGCGCCAGCAGTGACCGGGGGGGGGCCATAGATACGCAGTATTTT.

CDR3 in DNA: TGTGCCAGCAGTGATCCGTGGAGGGGAGGCACTGAAGCTTTCTTT. Its protein is CASSDPWRGGTEAFF. This chain joins TRBV6-1 and TRBJ1-1, with D maybe TRBD1 (5 bases). The V and J ends lost 3 bases and 4 bases respectively, with 15 bases between them. The CDR3 totals 15 residues. Germline V gene sequence: CDR1 MNHNS, CDR2 SASEGT.

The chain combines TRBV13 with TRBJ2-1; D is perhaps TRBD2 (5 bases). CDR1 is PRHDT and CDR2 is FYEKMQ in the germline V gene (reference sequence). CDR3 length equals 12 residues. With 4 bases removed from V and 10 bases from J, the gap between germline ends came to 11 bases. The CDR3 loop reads CASSSGGTEQFF. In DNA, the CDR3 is TGTGCCAGCAGCTCCGGAGGAACAGAGCAGTTCTTC.

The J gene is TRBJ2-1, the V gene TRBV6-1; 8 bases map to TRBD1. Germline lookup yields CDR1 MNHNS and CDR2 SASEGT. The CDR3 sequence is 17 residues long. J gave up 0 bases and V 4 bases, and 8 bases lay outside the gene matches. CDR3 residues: CASSAPAGGSSYNEQFF. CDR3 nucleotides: TGTGCCAGCAGTGCCCCAGCAGGGGGCAGCTCCTACAATGAGCAGTTCTTC.

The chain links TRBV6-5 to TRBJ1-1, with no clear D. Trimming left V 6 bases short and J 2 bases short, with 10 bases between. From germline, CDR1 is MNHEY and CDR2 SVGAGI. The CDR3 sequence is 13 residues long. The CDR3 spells CASSVGPNTEAFF. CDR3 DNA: TGTGCCAGCAGCGTTGGGCCAAACACTGAAGCTTTCTTT.

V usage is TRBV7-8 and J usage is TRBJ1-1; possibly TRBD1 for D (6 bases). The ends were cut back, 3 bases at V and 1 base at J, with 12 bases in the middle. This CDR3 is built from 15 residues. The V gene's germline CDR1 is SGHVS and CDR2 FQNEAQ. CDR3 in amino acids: CASSFIGQKNTEAFF. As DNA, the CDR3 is TGTGCCAGCAGCTTCATCGGACAGAAGAACACTGAAGCTTTCTTT.

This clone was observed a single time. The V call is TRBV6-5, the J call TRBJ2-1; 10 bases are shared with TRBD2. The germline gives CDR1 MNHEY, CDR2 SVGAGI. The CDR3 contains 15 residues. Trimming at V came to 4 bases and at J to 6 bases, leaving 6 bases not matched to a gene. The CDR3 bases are TGTGCCAGCAGTTCCAGCGGGGGGGCAGGCAATGAGCAGTTCTTC. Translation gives CASSSSGGAGNEQFF.

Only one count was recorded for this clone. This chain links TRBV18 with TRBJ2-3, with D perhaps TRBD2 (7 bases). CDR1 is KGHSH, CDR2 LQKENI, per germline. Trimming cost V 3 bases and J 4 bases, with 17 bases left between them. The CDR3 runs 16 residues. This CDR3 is CASSPGGHRAADTQYF. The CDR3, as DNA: TGTGCCAGCTCACCGGGGGGGCACAGGGCCGCAGATACGCAGTATTTT.

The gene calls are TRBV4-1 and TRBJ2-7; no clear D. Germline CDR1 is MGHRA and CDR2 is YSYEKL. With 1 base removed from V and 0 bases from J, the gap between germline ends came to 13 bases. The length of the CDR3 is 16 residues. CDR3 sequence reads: CASSQGELPPSYEQYF. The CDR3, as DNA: TGCGCCAGCAGCCAAGGAGAACTGCCTCCCTCCTACGAGCAGTACTTC.

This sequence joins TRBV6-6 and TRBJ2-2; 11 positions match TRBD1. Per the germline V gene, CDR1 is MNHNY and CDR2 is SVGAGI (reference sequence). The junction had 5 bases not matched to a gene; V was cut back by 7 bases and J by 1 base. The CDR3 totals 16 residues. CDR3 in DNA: TGTGCCAGCACCTTGGGACAGGGGGTGAACACCGGGGAGCTGTTTTTT. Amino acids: CASTLGQGVNTGELFF.

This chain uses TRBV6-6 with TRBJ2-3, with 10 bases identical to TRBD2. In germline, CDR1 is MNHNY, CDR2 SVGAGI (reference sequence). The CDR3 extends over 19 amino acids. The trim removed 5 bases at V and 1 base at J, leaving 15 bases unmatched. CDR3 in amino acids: CASSLYSTASGSRTDTQYF. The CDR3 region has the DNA TGTGCCAGCAGTCTCTACAGTACGGCTAGCGGGAGCCGCACAGATACGCAGTATTTT.

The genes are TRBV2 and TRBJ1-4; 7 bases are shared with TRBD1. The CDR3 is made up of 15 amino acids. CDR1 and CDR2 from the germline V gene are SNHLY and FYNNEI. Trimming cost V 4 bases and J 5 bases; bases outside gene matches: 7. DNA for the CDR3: TGTGCCAGCAGTGTAGATGAAGGGGGCAATGAAAAACTGTTTTTT. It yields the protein CASSVDEGGNEKLFF.

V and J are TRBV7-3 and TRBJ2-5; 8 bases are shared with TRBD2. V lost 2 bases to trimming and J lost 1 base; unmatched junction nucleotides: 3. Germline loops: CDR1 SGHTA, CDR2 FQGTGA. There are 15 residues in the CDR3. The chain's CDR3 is CASSLGSGAQETQYF. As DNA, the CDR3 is TGTGCCAGCAGCTTAGGTAGCGGGGCCCAAGAGACCCAGTACTTC. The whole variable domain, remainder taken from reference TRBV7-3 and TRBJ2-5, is GAGVSQTPSNKVTEKGKYVELRCDPISGHTALYWYRQSLGQGPEFLIYFQGTGAADDSGLPNDRFFAVRPEGSVSTLKIQRTERGDSAVYLCASSLGSGAQETQYFGPGTRLLVL.

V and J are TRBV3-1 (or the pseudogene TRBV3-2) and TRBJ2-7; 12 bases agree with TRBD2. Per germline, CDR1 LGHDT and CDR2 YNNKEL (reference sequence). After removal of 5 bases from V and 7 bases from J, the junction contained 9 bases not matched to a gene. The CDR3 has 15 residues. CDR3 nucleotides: TGTGCCAGCAGCGCCCGGACTAGCGGGGAGGGTGAGCAGTACTTC. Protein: CASSARTSGEGEQYF.

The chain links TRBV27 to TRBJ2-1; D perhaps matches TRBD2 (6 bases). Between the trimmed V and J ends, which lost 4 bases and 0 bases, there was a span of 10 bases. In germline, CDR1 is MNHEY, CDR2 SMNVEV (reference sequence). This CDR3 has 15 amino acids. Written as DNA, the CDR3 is TGTGCCAGCAGTTCGGGGGACGGCTCCTACAATGAGCAGTTCTTC. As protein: CASSSGDGSYNEQFF.

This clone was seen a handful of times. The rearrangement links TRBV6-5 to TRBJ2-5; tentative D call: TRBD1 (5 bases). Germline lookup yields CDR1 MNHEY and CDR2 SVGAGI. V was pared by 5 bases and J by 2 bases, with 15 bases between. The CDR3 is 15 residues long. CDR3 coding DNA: TGTGCCAGCAGTACCCTGCCAGGGTCACAAGAGACCCAGTACTTC. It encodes CASSTLPGSQETQYF.